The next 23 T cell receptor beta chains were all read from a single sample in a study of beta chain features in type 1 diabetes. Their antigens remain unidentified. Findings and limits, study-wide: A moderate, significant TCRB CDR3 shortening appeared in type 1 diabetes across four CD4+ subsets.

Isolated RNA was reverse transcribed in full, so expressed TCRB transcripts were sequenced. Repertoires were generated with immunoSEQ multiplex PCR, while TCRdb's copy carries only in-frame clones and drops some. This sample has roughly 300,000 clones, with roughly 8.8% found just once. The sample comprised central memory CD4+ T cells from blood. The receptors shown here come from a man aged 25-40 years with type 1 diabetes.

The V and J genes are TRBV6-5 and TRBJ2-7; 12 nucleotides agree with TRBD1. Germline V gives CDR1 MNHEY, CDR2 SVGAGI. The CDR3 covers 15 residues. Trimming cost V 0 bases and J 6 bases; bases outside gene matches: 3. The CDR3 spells CASSYSGQGASEQYF. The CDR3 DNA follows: TGTGCCAGCAGTTACTCGGGACAGGGGGCGAGCGAGCAGTACTTC.

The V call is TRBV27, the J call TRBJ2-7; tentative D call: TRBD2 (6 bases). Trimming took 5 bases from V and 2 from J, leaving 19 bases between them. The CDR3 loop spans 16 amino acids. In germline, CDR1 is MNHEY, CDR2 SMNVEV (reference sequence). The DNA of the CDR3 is TGTGCCAGCAGTCAGCCGCGGGGTCTCGTGGCCTACGAGCAGTACTTC. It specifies CASSQPRGLVAYEQYF.

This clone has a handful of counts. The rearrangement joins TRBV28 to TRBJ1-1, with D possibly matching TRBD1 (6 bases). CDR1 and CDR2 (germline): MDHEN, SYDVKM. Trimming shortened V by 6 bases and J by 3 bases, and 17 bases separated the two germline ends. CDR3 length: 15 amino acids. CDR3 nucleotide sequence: TGTGCCAGCAGCGAAGGGGGGGTCAGTCACACTGAAGCTTTCTTT. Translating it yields CASSEGGVSHTEAFF.

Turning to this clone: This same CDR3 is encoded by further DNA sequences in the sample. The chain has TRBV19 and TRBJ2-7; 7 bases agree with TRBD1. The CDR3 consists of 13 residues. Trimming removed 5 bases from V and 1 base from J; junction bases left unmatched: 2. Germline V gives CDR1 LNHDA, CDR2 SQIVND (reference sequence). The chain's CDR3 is CASSPGQSYEQYF. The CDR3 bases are TGTGCCAGTAGTCCGGGACAGTCCTACGAGCAGTACTTC.

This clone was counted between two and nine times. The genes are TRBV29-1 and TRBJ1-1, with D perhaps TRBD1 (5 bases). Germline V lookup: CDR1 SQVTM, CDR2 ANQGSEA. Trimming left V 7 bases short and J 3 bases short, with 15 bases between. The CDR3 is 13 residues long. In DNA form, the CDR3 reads TGCAGCGGGGGCCCCCTACGGGACACTGAAGCTTTCTTT. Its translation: CSGGPLRDTEAFF.

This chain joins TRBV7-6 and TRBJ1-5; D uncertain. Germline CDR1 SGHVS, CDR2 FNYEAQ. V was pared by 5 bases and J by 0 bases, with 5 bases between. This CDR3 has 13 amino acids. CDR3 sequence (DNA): TGTGCCAGCAGCCAGTATAGCAATCAGCCCCAGCATTTT. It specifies CASSQYSNQPQHF.

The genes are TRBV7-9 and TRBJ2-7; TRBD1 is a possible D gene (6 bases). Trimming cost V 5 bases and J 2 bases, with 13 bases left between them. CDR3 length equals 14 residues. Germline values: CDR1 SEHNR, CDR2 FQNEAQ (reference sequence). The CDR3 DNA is TGTGCCAGCAGCCCCCGTAGGGGGACCTACGAGCAGTACTTC. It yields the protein CASSPRRGTYEQYF.

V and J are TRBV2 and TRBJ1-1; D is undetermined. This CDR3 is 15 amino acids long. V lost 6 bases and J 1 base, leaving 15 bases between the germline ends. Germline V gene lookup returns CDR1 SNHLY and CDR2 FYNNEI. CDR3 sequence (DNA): TGTGCCAGCAGCCATAGTGCGGGGAGGAACACTGAAGCTTTCTTT. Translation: CASSHSAGRNTEAFF.

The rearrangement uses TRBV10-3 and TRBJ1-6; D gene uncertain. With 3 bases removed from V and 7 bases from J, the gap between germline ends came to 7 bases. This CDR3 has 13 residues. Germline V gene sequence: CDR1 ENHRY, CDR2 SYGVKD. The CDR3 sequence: CAISDITNSPLHF. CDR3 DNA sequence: TGTGCCATCAGTGATATCACAAATTCACCCCTCCACTTT.

The CDR3 region is CASSLAGAGGYTF. CDR3 nucleotide sequence: TGTGCCAGCAGCTTGGCCGGGGCGGGTGGCTACACCTTC. The gene calls are TRBV5-6 and TRBJ1-2; tentative D call: TRBD1 (5 bases). CDR3 length equals 13 residues. Trimming removed 0 bases from V and 7 bases from J, with 10 bases in between. Germline V gives CDR1 SGHDT, CDR2 YYEEEE. Variable domain in full (rest from reference TRBV5-6 and TRBJ1-2): DAGVTQSPTHLIKTRGQQVTLRCSPKSGHDTVSWYQQALGQGPQFIFQYYEEEERQRGNFPDRFSGHQFPNYSSELNVNALLLGDSALYLCASSLAGAGGYTFGSGTRLTVV.

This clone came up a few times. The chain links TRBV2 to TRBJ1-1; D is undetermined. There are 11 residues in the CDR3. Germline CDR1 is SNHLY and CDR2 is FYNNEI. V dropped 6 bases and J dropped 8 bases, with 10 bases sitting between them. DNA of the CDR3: TGTGCCAGCAGCGGGGAAACCGAAGCTTTCTTT. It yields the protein CASSGETEAFF.

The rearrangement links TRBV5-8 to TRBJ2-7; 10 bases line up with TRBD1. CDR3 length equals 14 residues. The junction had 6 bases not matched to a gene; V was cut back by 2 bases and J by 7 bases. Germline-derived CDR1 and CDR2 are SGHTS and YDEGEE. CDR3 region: CASSFLGTGVEQYF. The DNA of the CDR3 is TGTGCCAGCAGCTTTCTCGGGACAGGGGTTGAGCAGTACTTC.

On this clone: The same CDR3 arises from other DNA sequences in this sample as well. This CDR3 reads CAWSVFGRPTGELFF. CDR3 sequence (DNA): TGTGCCTGGAGTGTTTTTGGACGGCCCACCGGGGAGCTGTTTTTT. The chain is built from TRBV30 and TRBJ2-2; D not resolved. The germline CDR1 and CDR2 sequences are GTSNPN and SVGIG (reference sequence). The CDR3 covers 15 residues. V was shortened by 0 bases and J by 4 bases, with 12 bases between the two germline ends. Filled out from reference TRBV30 and TRBJ2-2, the complete variable domain reads SQTIHQWPATLVQPVGSPLSLECTVEGTSNPNLYWYRQAAGRGLQLLFYSVGIGQISSEVPQNLSASRPQDRQFILSSKKLLLSDSGFYLCAWSVFGRPTGELFFGEGSRLTVL.

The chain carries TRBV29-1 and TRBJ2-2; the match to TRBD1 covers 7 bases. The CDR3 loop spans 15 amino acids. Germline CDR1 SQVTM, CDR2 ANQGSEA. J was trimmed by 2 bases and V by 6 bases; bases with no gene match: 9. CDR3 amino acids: CSVYFRDRNTGELFF. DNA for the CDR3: TGCAGCGTCTATTTCCGGGACAGAAACACCGGGGAGCTGTTTTTT.

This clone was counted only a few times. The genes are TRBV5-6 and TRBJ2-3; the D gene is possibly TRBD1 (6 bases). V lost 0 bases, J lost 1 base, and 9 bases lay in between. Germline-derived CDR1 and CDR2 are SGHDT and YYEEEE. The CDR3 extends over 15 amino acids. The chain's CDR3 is CASSLVGAGTDTQYF. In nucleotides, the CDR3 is TGTGCCAGCAGCTTGGTGGGGGCCGGCACAGATACGCAGTATTTT.

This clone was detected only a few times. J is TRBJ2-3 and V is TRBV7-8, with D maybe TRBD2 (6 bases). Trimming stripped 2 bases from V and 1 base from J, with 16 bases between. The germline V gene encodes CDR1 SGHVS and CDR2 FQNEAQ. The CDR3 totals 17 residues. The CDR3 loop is CASSLLSGGKGTDTQYF. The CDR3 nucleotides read TGTGCCAGCAGCTTATTGAGTGGCGGGAAGGGCACAGATACGCAGTATTTT.

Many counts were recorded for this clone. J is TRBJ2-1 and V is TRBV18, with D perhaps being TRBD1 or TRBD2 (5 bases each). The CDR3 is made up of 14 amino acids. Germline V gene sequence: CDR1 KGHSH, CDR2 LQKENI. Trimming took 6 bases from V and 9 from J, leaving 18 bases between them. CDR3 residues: CASSNHGDPREQFF. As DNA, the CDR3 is TGTGCCAGCTCGAACCACGGGGACCCCCGTGAGCAGTTCTTC.

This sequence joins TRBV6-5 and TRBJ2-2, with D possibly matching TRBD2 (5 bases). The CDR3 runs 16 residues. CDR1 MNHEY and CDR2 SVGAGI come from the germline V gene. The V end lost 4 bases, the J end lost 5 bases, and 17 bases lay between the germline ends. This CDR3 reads CASSSDYIEGTGELFF. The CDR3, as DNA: TGTGCCAGCAGTTCCGACTACATCGAAGGGACCGGGGAGCTGTTTTTT.

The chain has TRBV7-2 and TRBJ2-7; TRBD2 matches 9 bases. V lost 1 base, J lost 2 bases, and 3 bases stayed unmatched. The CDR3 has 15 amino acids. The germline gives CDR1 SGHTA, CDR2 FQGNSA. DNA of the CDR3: TGTGCCAGCAGCTTAGTGGCTAGCGGGGCCTACGAGCAGTACTTC. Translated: CASSLVASGAYEQYF.

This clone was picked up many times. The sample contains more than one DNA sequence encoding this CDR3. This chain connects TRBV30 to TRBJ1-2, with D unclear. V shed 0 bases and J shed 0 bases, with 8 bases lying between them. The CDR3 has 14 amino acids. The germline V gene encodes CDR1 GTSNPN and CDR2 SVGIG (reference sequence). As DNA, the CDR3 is TGTGCCTGGAGTGTGCCAGGCGCTAACTATGGCTACACCTTC. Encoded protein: CAWSVPGANYGYTF.

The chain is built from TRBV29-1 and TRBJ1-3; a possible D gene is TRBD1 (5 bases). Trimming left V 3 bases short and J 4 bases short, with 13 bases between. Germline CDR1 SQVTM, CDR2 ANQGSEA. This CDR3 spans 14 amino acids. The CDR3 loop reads CSVEAGAAGNTIYF. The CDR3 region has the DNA TGCAGCGTTGAGGCTGGGGCAGCCGGAAACACCATATATTTT.

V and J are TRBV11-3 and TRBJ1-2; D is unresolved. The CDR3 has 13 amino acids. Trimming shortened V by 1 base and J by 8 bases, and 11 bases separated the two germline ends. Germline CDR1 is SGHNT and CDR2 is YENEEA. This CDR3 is CASSLGTASGYTF. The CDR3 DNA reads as TGTGCCAGCAGCTTAGGCACGGCCAGCGGCTACACCTTC.

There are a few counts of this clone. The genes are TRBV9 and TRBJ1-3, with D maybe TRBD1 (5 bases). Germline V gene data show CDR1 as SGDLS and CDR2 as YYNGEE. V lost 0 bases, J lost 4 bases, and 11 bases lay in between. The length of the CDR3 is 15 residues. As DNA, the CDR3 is TGTGCCAGCAGCGTAGTTGGGGCAAGAGGAAACACCATATATTTT. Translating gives CASSVVGARGNTIYF.